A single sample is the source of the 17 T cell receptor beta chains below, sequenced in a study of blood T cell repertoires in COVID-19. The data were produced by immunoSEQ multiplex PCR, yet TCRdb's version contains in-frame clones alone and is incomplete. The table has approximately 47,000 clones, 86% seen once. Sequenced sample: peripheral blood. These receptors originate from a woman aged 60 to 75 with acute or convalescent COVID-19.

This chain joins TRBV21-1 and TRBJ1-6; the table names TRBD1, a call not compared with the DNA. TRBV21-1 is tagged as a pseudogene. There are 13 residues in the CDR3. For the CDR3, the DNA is TGTGCCAGCAGCAAGACAGGGAATTCACCCCTCCACTTT. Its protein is CASSKTGNSPLHF.

The CDR3 DNA follows: TGTGCCAGTAGTACTGGGACTAGCGGGAGTCGTGAGCAGTTCTTC. The encoded protein is CASSTGTSGSREQFF. The chain is built from TRBV19 and TRBJ2-1; 14 bases line up with TRBD2. The CDR3 consists of 15 residues. Germline loops: CDR1 LNHDA, CDR2 SQIVND (reference sequence). V gave up 4 bases and J gave up 9 bases; unmatched junction bases: 5.

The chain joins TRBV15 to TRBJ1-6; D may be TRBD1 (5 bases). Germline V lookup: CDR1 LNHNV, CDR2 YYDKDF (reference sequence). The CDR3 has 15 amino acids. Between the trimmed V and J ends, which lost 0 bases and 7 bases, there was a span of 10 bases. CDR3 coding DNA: TGTGCCACCAGCAGAGATCGACAGCCGAATTCACCCCTCCACTTT. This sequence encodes CATSRDRQPNSPLHF.

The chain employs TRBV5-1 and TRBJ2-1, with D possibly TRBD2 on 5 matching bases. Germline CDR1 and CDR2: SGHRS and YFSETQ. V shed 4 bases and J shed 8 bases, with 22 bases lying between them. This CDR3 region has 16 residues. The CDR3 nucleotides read TGCGCCAGCAGCCCGCCGACGGGAACCGCGGGCGATGAGCAGTTCTTC. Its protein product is CASSPPTGTAGDEQFF.

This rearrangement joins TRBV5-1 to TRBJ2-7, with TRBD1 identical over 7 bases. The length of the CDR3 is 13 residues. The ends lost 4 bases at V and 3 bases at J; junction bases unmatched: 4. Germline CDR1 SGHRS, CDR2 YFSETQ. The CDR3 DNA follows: TGCGCCAGCAGCCCTAGGACAGGCTACGAGCAGTACTTC. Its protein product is CASSPRTGYEQYF.

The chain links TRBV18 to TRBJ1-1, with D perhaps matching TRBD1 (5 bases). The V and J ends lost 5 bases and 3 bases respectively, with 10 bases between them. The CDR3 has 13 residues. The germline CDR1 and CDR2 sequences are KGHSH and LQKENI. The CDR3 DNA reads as TGTGCCAGCTCAAGGGGCCGGGACACTGAAGCTTTCTTT. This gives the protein CASSRGRDTEAFF.

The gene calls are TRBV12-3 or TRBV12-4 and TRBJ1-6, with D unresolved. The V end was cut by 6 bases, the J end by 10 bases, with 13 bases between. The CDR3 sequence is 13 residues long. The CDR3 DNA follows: TGTGCCAGCAGCAAACGACACAACTCACCCCTCCACTTT. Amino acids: CASSKRHNSPLHF.

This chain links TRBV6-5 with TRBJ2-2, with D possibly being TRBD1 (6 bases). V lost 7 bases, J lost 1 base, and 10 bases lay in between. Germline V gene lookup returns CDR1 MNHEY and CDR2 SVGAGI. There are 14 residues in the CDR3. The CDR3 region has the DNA TGTGCCAGCACTAAGACAGGGAACACCGGGGAGCTGTTTTTT. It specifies CASTKTGNTGELFF.

The DNA for the CDR3 is TGTGCCAGCAGCGTAGATTTAGGCAGGGGGCTTGGAAACACCATATATTTT. Translating it yields CASSVDLGRGLGNTIYF. This sequence joins TRBV9 and TRBJ1-3; 8 positions agree with TRBD1. The J segment lost 3 bases and the V segment lost 0 bases, leaving 8 bases of the junction unmatched. CDR1 is SGDLS, CDR2 YYNGEE, per germline. CDR3 length: 17 residues.

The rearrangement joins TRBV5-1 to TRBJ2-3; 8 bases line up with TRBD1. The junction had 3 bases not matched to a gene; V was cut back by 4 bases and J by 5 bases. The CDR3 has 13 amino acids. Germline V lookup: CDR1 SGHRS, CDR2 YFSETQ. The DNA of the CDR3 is TGCGCCAGCAGCCCAGGGGGCATAGATACGCAGTATTTT. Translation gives CASSPGGIDTQYF.

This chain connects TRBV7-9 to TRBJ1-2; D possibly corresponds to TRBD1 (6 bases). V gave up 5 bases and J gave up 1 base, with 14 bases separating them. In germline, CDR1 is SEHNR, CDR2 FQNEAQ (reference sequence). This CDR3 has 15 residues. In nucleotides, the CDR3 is TGTGCCAGCAGCGCCTCTACAGGGTTTAACTATGGCTACACCTTC. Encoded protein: CASSASTGFNYGYTF.

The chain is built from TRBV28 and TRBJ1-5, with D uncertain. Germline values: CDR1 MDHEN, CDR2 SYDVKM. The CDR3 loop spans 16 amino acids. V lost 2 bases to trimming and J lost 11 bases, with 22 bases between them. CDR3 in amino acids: CASSLISAQMVWAQHF. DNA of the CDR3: TGTGCCAGCAGTTTAATCAGCGCCCAAATGGTTTGGGCCCAGCATTTT.

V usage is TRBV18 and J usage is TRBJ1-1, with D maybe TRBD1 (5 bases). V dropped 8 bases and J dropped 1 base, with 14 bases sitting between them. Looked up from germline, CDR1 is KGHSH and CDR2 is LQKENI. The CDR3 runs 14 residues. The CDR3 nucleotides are TGTGCCAGCCGTCCGGGGGAACAGAACACTGAAGCTTTCTTT. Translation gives CASRPGEQNTEAFF.

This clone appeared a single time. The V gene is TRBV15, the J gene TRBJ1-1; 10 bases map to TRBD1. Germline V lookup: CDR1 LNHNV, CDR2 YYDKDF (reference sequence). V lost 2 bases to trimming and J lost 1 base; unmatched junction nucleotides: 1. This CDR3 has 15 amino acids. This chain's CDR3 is CATSRRQGANTEAFF. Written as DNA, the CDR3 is TGTGCCACCAGCAGACGACAGGGGGCGAACACTGAAGCTTTCTTT.

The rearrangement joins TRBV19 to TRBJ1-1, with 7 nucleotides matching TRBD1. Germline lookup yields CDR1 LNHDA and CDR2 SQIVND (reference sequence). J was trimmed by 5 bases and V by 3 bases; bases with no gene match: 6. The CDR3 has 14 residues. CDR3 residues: CASSMDTGETEAFF. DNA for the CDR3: TGTGCCAGTAGTATGGATACAGGGGAGACTGAAGCTTTCTTT.

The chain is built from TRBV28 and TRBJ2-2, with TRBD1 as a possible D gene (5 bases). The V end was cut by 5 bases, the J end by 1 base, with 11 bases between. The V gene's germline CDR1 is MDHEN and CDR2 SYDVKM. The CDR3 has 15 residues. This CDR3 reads CASSARVMNTGELFF. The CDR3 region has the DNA TGTGCCAGCAGTGCCAGGGTTATGAACACCGGGGAGCTGTTTTTT. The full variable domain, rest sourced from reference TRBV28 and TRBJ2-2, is DVKVTQSSRYLVKRTGEKVFLECVQDMDHENMFWYRQDPGLGLRLIYFSYDVKMKEKGDIPEGYSVSREKKERFSLILESASTNQTSMYLCASSARVMNTGELFFGEGSRLTVL.

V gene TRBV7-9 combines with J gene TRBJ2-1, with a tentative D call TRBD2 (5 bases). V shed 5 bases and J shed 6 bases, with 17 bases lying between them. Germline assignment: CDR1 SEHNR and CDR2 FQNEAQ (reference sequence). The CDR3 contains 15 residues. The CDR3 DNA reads TGTGCCAGCAGCCCTAAGATGAGGGTGGGCAATGAGCAGTTCTTC. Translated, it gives CASSPKMRVGNEQFF. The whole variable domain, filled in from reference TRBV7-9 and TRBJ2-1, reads DTGVSQNPRHKITKRGQNVTFRCDPISEHNRLYWYRQTLGQGPEFLTYFQNEAQLEKSRLLSDRFSAERPKGSFSTLEIQRTEQGDSAMYLCASSPKMRVGNEQFFGPGTRLTVL.